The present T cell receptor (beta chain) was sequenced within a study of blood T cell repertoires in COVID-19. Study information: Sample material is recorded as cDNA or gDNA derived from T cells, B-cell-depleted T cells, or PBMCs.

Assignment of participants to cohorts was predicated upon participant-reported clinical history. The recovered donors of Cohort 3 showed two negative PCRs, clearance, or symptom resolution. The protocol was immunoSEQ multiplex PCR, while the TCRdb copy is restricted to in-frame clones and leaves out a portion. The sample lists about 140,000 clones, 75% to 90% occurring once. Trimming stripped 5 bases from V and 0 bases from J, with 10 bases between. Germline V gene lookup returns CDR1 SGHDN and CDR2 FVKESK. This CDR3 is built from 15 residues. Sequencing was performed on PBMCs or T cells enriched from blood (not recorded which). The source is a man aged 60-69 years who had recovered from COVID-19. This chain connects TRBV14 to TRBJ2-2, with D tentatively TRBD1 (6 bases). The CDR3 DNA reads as TGTGCCAGCAGCTTACAGGGAACGAACACCGGGGAGCTGTTTTTT. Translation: CASSLQGTNTGELFF.